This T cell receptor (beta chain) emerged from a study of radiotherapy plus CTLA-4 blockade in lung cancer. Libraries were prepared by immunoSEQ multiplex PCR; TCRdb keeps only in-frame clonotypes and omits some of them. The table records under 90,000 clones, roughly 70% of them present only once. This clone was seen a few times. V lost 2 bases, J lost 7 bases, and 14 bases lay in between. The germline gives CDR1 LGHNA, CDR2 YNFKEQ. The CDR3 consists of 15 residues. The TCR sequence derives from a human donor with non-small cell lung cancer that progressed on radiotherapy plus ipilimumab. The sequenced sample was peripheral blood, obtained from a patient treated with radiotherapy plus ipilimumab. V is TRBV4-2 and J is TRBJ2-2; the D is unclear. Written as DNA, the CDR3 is TGTGCCAGCAGCCAACGAGTCGGAGTTGGCGGGGAGCTGTTTTTT. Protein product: CASSQRVGVGGELFF.